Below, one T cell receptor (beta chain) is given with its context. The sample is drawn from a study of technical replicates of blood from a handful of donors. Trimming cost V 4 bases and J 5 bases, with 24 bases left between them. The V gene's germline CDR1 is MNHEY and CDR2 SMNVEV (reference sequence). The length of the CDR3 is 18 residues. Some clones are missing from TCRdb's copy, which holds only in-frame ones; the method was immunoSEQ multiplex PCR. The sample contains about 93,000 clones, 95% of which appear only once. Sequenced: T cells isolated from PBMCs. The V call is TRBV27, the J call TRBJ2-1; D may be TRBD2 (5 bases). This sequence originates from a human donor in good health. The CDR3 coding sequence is TGTGCCAGCAGTTCGTTTTCGCTCGAGAGGGCCTTCCACAATGAGCAGTTCTTC. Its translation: CASSSFSLERAFHNEQFF.